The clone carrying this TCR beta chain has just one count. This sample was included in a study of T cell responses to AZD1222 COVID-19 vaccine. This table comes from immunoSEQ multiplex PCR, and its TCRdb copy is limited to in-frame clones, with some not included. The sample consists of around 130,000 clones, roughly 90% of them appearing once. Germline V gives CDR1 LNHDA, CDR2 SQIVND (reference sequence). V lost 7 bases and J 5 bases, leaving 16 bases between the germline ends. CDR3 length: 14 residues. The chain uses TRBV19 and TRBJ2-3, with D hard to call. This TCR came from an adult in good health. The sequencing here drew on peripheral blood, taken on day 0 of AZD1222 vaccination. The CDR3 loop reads CASTKNHKGDTQYF. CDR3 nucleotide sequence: TGTGCCAGTACGAAAAACCACAAAGGAGATACGCAGTATTTT.